A single T cell receptor (beta chain) is shown here with its context. The antigen is not known. Germline V gene sequence: CDR1 MNHEY, CDR2 SVGAGI. The CDR3 totals 19 residues. V lost 2 bases, J lost 2 bases, and 14 bases stayed unmatched. The data originate from a study of identical twins. Findings of the study overall: Monozygotic twins shared more out-of-frame TCR alpha than recombination models predicted.

MiXCR was run by TCRdb on the 5' RACE reads, yielding one entry per CDR3 protein. The sample records 300,000 to 400,000 distinct CDR3 sequences, approximately 13% being singletons. This same sample was also taken into another study, of yellow fever vaccine responses in identical twins. That study adds: Convergence reportedly seemed to mark part of the twins' vaccine T cell response, with personalization marking the rest.

The sequenced sample was CD8+ T cells sorted from blood. The origin of this receptor is a woman between 18 and 30 years old in good health. This rearrangement joins TRBV6-5 to TRBJ2-7, with 11 bases lining up with TRBD1. The CDR3 nucleotides read TGTGCCAGCAGTTACCCGACTCCGGGACAGGGGGACCGAACCTACGAGCAGTACGTC. This gives the protein CASSYPTPGQGDRTYEQYV.